The source of this TCR beta chain is a study of regulatory T cells in long-lasting Graves disease. Relying on iRepertoire HTBI primers and Arm-PCR of CDR3 regions, the team built TCR beta libraries. Authors' processing steps: From all samples, identification returned 14 TRBJ and about 60 TRBV segments. TCRdb reprocessed the multiplex PCR reads via MiXCR and lists one record per CDR3 protein. For this entry, the V and J calls and clone size follow TCRdb and not the study's own pipeline. This table holds fewer than 400,000 distinct CDR3 sequences, 18% found once. Time point reported: newly diagnosed GD, antithyroid drugs for less than 3 months. Researchers made the TCR library from RNA that was extracted from PBMCs. This clonotype was seen ten or more times. Antigen unknown. Overall study findings and caveats: Among the persistent patients, 2,741 public clonotypes were shared, more than the roughly 970 shared among new patients. The study found TRBV28, TRBJ1-2 and TRBJ2-5 favored in persistent disease.

V trimming: 4 bases; J trimming: 0 bases; junction bases outside the gene matches: 4. The CDR3 extends over 16 amino acids. The V gene's germline CDR1 is SNHLY and CDR2 FYNNEI. The TCR sequence derives from a female donor with Graves disease. The source was peripheral blood mononuclear cells (PBMCs), collected at new diagnosis, from a patient treated with antithyroid drugs. This chain links TRBV2 with TRBJ2-1; 9 bases map to TRBD2. The CDR3 region has the DNA TGTGCCAGCAGTGCGGGTAGCGGGGGCTCCTACAATGAGCAGTTCTTC. It is translated as CASSAGSGGSYNEQFF.